These 27 T cell receptor beta chains originate from one sample sequenced in a study of radiation and T cells in renal cell carcinoma. Specified time point: baseline pretreatment blood. Treatment meaning: 15 Gy SBRT to primary tumor, nephrectomy 4 weeks later. Here immunoSEQ multiplex PCR was the method, and the copy in TCRdb shows in-frame clones only, minus some. This sample has 90,000 to 100,000 clones, with 75% to 90% found just once. The specimen comprised blood, sampled from a patient whose treatment included radiotherapy and nephrectomy. Receptor source: a man aged 50 or older with renal cell carcinoma.

The chain uses TRBV5-4 and TRBJ1-1; D not resolved. Germline loops: CDR1 SGHNT, CDR2 YYREEE (reference sequence). The CDR3 loop spans 12 amino acids. The V and J ends lost 1 base and 3 bases respectively, with 4 bases between them. The CDR3 here is CASSLRDTEAFF. In DNA, the CDR3 is TGTGCCAGCAGCTTGCGGGACACTGAAGCTTTCTTT.

The gene calls are TRBV2 and TRBJ1-4; D remains ambiguous. V was clipped by 7 bases and J by 7 bases, with 22 bases between them. The CDR3 consists of 16 residues. From germline, CDR1 is SNHLY and CDR2 FYNNEI. For the CDR3, the DNA is TGTGCCAGCACACCACAAACGCCACCGGATAGTGAAAAACTGTTTTTT. Its protein product is CASTPQTPPDSEKLFF.

V gene TRBV4-2 combines with J gene TRBJ2-6; the D is unclear. Germline V gene sequence: CDR1 LGHNA, CDR2 YNFKEQ. Trimming cost V 1 base and J 0 bases, with 10 bases left between them. The length of the CDR3 is 17 residues. CDR3 DNA: TGTGCCAGCAGCCAAGCGGCCGGAAACTCTGGGGCCAACGTCCTGACTTTC. Amino acid sequence: CASSQAAGNSGANVLTF.

V and J are TRBV7-2 and TRBJ2-7; 8 bases align to TRBD2. The germline gives CDR1 SGHTA, CDR2 FQGNSA. The junction had 9 bases not matched to a gene; V was cut back by 5 bases and J by 3 bases. This CDR3 contains 15 residues. The CDR3 region has the DNA TGTGCCAGCAGCGGCGAGCGGGGGTCGCTCTACGAGCAGTACTTC. Its translation: CASSGERGSLYEQYF.

V usage is TRBV10-2 and J usage is TRBJ1-2; 7 nucleotides align to TRBD1. Germline CDR1 is WSHSY and CDR2 is SAAADI. V shed 6 bases, J shed 3 bases, and the junction held 7 bases outside the gene matches. The CDR3 runs 14 residues. CDR3 nucleotide sequence: TGCGCCAGCAGAACAGGGGCGAGGGACTATGGCTACACCTTC. Translated: CASRTGARDYGYTF.

V is TRBV19 and J is TRBJ2-7, with D hard to call. The CDR3 has 17 residues. V was shortened by 3 bases and J by 3 bases, with 21 bases between the two germline ends. Germline values: CDR1 LNHDA, CDR2 SQIVND (reference sequence). CDR3 sequence: CASSISLGRRVLYEQYF. The CDR3 DNA is TGTGCCAGTAGTATTTCGCTGGGTAGAAGGGTACTCTACGAGCAGTACTTC.

The gene calls are TRBV6-1 and TRBJ2-7; perhaps TRBD2 as D (5 bases). The V end was cut by 6 bases, the J end by 3 bases, with 12 bases between. The CDR3 is 13 amino acids. Per germline, CDR1 MNHNS and CDR2 SASEGT. CDR3 coding DNA: TGTGCCAGCAGCACCATAAGCGGCTACGAGCAGTACTTC. Protein: CASSTISGYEQYF.

The rearrangement links TRBV5-4 to TRBJ2-5, with D perhaps matching TRBD1 (5 bases). The CDR3 runs to 15 residues. The ends were cut back, 1 base at V and 2 bases at J, with 12 bases in the middle. Germline V gene lookup returns CDR1 SGHNT and CDR2 YYREEE (reference sequence). This CDR3 reads CASSLPQGRQETQYF. The DNA of the CDR3 is TGTGCCAGCAGCTTGCCCCAGGGTAGGCAAGAGACCCAGTACTTC. The full variable domain, in which reference TRBV5-4 and TRBJ2-5 provide the parts outside the CDR3, is ETGVTQSPTHLIKTRGQQVTLRCSSQSGHNTVSWYQQALGQGPQFIFQYYREEENGRGNFPPRFSGLQFPNYSSELNVNALELDDSALYLCASSLPQGRQETQYFGPGTRLLVL.

This clone showed up just once. The V call is TRBV5-4, the J call TRBJ2-7; 16 positions match TRBD2. After removal of 4 bases from V and 6 bases from J, the junction contained 7 bases not matched to a gene. The germline V gene encodes CDR1 SGHNT and CDR2 YYREEE (reference sequence). CDR3 length: 16 amino acids. CDR3 DNA sequence: TGTGCCAGCAGCACGGGACTAGCGGGAGGGCTGGGCGAGCAGTACTTC. The encoded protein is CASSTGLAGGLGEQYF.

The chain has TRBV28 and TRBJ2-4; a weak D match, TRBD2 (5 bases). CDR1 and CDR2 from the germline V gene are MDHEN and SYDVKM. The CDR3 is made up of 16 amino acids. With 6 bases removed from V and 6 bases from J, the gap between germline ends came to 21 bases. The CDR3 protein is CASSPRVGGSRNIQYF. Written as DNA, the CDR3 is TGTGCCAGCAGCCCCCGTGTAGGAGGTTCGCGAAACATTCAGTACTTC.

The chain uses TRBV2 and TRBJ2-5; D not resolved. The CDR3 has 14 amino acids. Germline CDR1 is SNHLY and CDR2 is FYNNEI. Trimming removed 4 bases from V and 3 bases from J, with 12 bases in between. CDR3 amino acids: CASSAWSPKETQYF. As DNA, the CDR3 is TGTGCCAGCAGTGCTTGGAGTCCAAAAGAGACCCAGTACTTC.

The chain joins TRBV4-1 to TRBJ2-3; possibly TRBD2 for D (6 bases). V was clipped by 1 base and J by 1 base, with 12 bases between them. Germline V gene data show CDR1 as MGHRA and CDR2 as YSYEKL. This CDR3 comprises 16 residues. The CDR3 nucleotides read TGCGCCAGCAGCCAAGCCCGACTAGGCGGCACAGATACGCAGTATTTT. Translating gives CASSQARLGGTDTQYF.

There are a few counts of this clone. The CDR3 protein is CASSKSGTPNTEAFF. CDR3 coding DNA: TGTGCCAGCAGCAAATCCGGGACACCGAACACTGAAGCTTTCTTT. The chain carries TRBV7-2 and TRBJ1-1; maybe TRBD1 (6 bases). Trimming left V 5 bases short and J 1 base short, with 14 bases between. Germline V gene lookup returns CDR1 SGHTA and CDR2 FQGNSA. The length of the CDR3 is 15 residues.

DNA for the CDR3: TGCGCCAGCAAAGTGGACAGTACAACTAATGAAAAACTGTTTTTT. Encoded protein: CASKVDSTTNEKLFF. The V and J genes are TRBV5-1 and TRBJ1-4, with D perhaps TRBD1 (6 bases). The CDR3 is 15 residues long. The germline CDR1 and CDR2 sequences are SGHRS and YFSETQ. Between the trimmed V and J ends, which lost 6 bases and 0 bases, there was a span of 12 bases. The full variable domain, its missing parts supplied by reference TRBV5-1 and TRBJ1-4, is KAGVTQTPRYLIKTRGQQVTLSCSPISGHRSVSWYQQTPGQGLQFLFEYFSETQRNKGNFPGRFSGRQFSNSRSEMNVSTLELGDSALYLCASKVDSTTNEKLFFGSGTQLSVL.

The gene calls are TRBV29-1 and TRBJ1-1; D unresolved. V was shortened by 4 bases and J by 1 base, with 7 bases between the two germline ends. Per germline, CDR1 SQVTM and CDR2 ANQGSEA. The CDR3 has 12 amino acids. In nucleotides, the CDR3 is TGCAGCGTTGTATCCCAGAACACTGAAGCTTTCTTT. It is translated as CSVVSQNTEAFF.

This clone was observed a handful of times. The chain couples TRBV2 to TRBJ1-1; D not certain. Germline values: CDR1 SNHLY, CDR2 FYNNEI. Trimming stripped 2 bases from V and 0 bases from J, with 10 bases between. The CDR3 has 15 amino acids. This chain's CDR3 is CASSEWEAMNTEAFF. CDR3 in DNA: TGTGCCAGCAGTGAATGGGAGGCCATGAACACTGAAGCTTTCTTT.

The chain combines TRBV10-3 with TRBJ2-3; D is possibly TRBD2 (6 bases). In germline, CDR1 is ENHRY, CDR2 SYGVKD. V lost 4 bases to trimming and J lost 0 bases, with 11 bases between them. The CDR3 is made up of 15 amino acids. The CDR3 nucleotides read TGTGCCATCAGTGCGAAGGAGGGCAGCACAGATACGCAGTATTTT. This translates into CAISAKEGSTDTQYF.

This chain connects TRBV7-6 to TRBJ2-5; D may be TRBD2 (6 bases). The CDR3 loop spans 16 amino acids. Looked up from germline, CDR1 is SGHVS and CDR2 is FNYEAQ. Trimming left V 2 bases short and J 4 bases short, with 17 bases between. The CDR3 sequence: CASSLQGVGGAETQYF. In DNA, the CDR3 is TGTGCCAGCAGCTTACAAGGGGTGGGGGGAGCAGAGACCCAGTACTTC.

Only a few counts were recorded for this clone. This chain joins TRBV19 and TRBJ2-3; D may be TRBD2 (6 bases). The germline V and J ends were trimmed by 4 bases and 2 bases, with 13 bases remaining between them. The V gene's germline CDR1 is LNHDA and CDR2 SQIVND (reference sequence). The CDR3 is 15 amino acids. CDR3 sequence (DNA): TGTGCCAGTAGTAGGAGGGAGATCGCCACAGATACGCAGTATTTT. Translating it yields CASSRREIATDTQYF.

The chain combines TRBV9 with TRBJ2-5, with 14 bases identical to TRBD2. CDR3 size: 15 residues. CDR1 is SGDLS and CDR2 is YYNGEE in the germline V gene. The ends lost 4 bases at V and 5 bases at J; junction bases unmatched: 4. For the CDR3, the DNA is TGTGCCAGCAGCCCGCGGACTAGCGGGAGGGAGACCCAGTACTTC. This encodes CASSPRTSGRETQYF.

This chain's CDR3 is CASSAWGSTGTEAFF. As DNA, the CDR3 is TGTGCCAGCAGCGCTTGGGGCTCAACAGGCACTGAAGCTTTCTTT. The chain links TRBV9 to TRBJ1-1; a possible D gene is TRBD1 (5 bases). This CDR3 region has 15 residues. The V gene lost 3 bases and the J gene lost 4 bases, with 16 bases spanning the gap. The germline gives CDR1 SGDLS, CDR2 YYNGEE.

This clone was seen only once. The CDR3 nucleotides read TGTGCCAGCAGCCCCGAGGGGAGCTTCTACGAGCAGTACTTC. It specifies CASSPEGSFYEQYF. The chain employs TRBV27 and TRBJ2-7; tentatively, D is TRBD1 or TRBD2 (5 bases each). The CDR3 spans 14 residues. Trimming took 6 bases from V and 3 from J, leaving 15 bases between them. CDR1 MNHEY and CDR2 SMNVEV come from the germline V gene (reference sequence).

The chain has TRBV19 and TRBJ2-2, with D hard to call. V was pared by 3 bases and J by 3 bases, with 5 bases between. The CDR3 runs to 13 residues. Germline V gene data show CDR1 as LNHDA and CDR2 as SQIVND (reference sequence). The CDR3 DNA reads as TGTGCCAGTAGTATCGCGGACACCGGGGAGCTGTTTTTT. Residues: CASSIADTGELFF.

This sequence joins TRBV11-2 and TRBJ2-7, with 15 bases fitting TRBD2. CDR1 is SGHAT, CDR2 FQNNGV, per germline. V shed 7 bases, J shed 0 bases, and the junction held 7 bases outside the gene matches. The CDR3 is 17 residues long. CDR3: CASIGTSGRSSSYEQYF. In DNA form, the CDR3 reads TGTGCCAGCATCGGGACTAGCGGGAGGTCCAGCTCCTACGAGCAGTACTTC.

The V and J genes are TRBV27 and TRBJ2-5, with a weak D call TRBD1 (5 bases). CDR3 length: 13 residues. V was pared by 3 bases and J by 4 bases, with 9 bases between. Germline values: CDR1 MNHEY, CDR2 SMNVEV (reference sequence). CDR3 residues: CASSFRVRETQYF. The CDR3 bases are TGTGCCAGCAGTTTCAGGGTACGAGAGACCCAGTACTTC.

The gene calls are TRBV6-6 and TRBJ1-4, with a tentative D call TRBD1 (5 bases). The CDR3 has 14 residues. V shed 6 bases and J shed 7 bases, with 15 bases lying between them. Looked up from germline, CDR1 is MNHNY and CDR2 is SVGAGI (reference sequence). CDR3 region: CASSRGLVGEKLFF. As DNA, the CDR3 is TGTGCCAGCAGCCGGGGCCTGGTGGGTGAAAAACTGTTTTTT.

This clone was counted between two and nine times. The chain combines TRBV29-1 with TRBJ1-1; D gene uncertain. Germline V gene sequence: CDR1 SQVTM, CDR2 ANQGSEA. The CDR3 consists of 14 residues. Deletions cut 4 bases from V and 6 bases from J, with 18 bases between. For the CDR3, the DNA is TGCAGCGTTGTCGACGGCACTATGGTCTCTGAAGCTTTCTTT. Amino acids: CSVVDGTMVSEAFF.